This is a list of T cell receptor beta chains from one sample in a study of post-analysis software for immune sequencing data. TCRdb independently ran MiXCR on the PCR reads; one entry per CDR3 protein. The sample lists about 540,000 distinct CDR3 sequences, 34% occurring once. Sequencing input: blood. These receptors originate from a girl between 2 and 17 years old with multiple sclerosis. Both conserved end residues are part of each CDR3. The D gene is left open where the match is weak. Not all rows give a size; the values are once, few, many and, for expanded clones, a class.

D	V	J	size	DNA	CDR3
NA	TRBV5-1	TRBJ2-5	NA	TGCGCCACCCGAGTTGGTAACCAAGAGACCCAGTACTTC	CATRVGNQETQYF
TRBD2	TRBV4-1	TRBJ2-5	few	TGCGCCAGCAGCCAAGGAGGGGTACTAGCGGGGGGTAAACAAGAGACCCAGTACTTC	CASSQGGVLAGGKQETQYF
NA	TRBV7-3	TRBJ2-3	NA	TGTGCCAGCAGCCCACAGGGGACTGTGGGCACAGATGCGCAGTATTTT	CASSPQGTVGTDAQYF
TRBD2	TRBV20-1	TRBJ2-3	few	TGCAGTGCCCCCACTAGCGGGGGGGCCTCAGATACGCAGTATTTT	CSAPTSGGASDTQYF
NA	TRBV10-3	TRBJ2-1	few	TGTGCCATCAGTTATAATAATGAGCAGTTCTTC	CAISYNNEQFF
NA	TRBV25-1	TRBJ2-7	few	TGTGCCAGCAGTGAACCCGTTACCTACGAGCAGTACTTC	CASSEPVTYEQYF
NA	TRBV20-1	TRBJ2-7	few	TGCAGTGCCCGAAAACACCCGGGGAATACCTACGGGCAGTACTTC	CSARKHPGNTYGQYF
NA	TRBV5-1	TRBJ2-5	NA	TGCACCAGCAGCCAAGGATTAGGAGAGACCCAGTACTTC	CTSSQGLGETQYF
TRBD1	TRBV20-1	TRBJ2-7	few	TGCAGTGCTCTCGGACAGGGGGCTTACGAGCAGTACTTC	CSALGQGAYEQYF
NA	TRBV12-3/TRBV12-4	TRBJ2-3	NA	TGTGCCAGCAGTCTTAGAACCAACACAGATACGCAGTATTTT	CASSLRTNTDTQYF
NA	TRBV12-3/TRBV12-4	TRBJ1-6	NA	TGTGCCAGCAGTTTGGGCAGGGTGAATTCACCCCTCCACTTT	CASSLGRVNSPLHF
TRBD1	TRBV29-1	TRBJ1-2	few	TGCAGCGTCGGATCCCTCGACAGGGGGCAATCTGGCTACACCTTC	CSVGSLDRGQSGYTF
NA	TRBV20-1	TRBJ2-2	NA	TGCAGTGCCAGGAAGACCGGGGAGCTGTTTTTT	CSARKTGELFF